The 26 T cell receptor beta chains below come from one sample, sequenced in a study of CD8+CD57+ T cells in acquired aplastic anemia. Patients selected for sequencing had displayed CD8+CD57+ cell expansion by flow cytometry. TCR beta VDJ combinations and CDR3 sequences were profiled from genomic DNA. In TCRdb, the reads were re-called with MiXCR into one record per CDR3 protein. There are about half a million distinct CDR3 sequences in the sample; around 30% occur only once, and roughly 0.89% lies in the top ten. The specimen was sorted CD4+, CD8+, or CD8+CD57+ T cells (not recorded which) from PBMCs. These receptor sequences come from a human donor with aplastic anemia.

The chain couples TRBV10-3 to TRBJ1-4; perhaps TRBD1 as D (5 bases). The CDR3 extends over 15 amino acids. V lost 6 bases and J lost 5, with 16 bases in between. Germline assignment: CDR1 ENHRY and CDR2 SYGVKD. The CDR3 reads CAIRGDGTLNEKLFF. Here the CDR3 DNA reads TGTGCCATCAGGGGGGACGGGACCTTAAATGAAAAACTGTTTTTT.

This clonotype was observed many times. The chain employs TRBV12-3 or TRBV12-4 and TRBJ1-5; D is undetermined. The CDR3 extends over 13 amino acids. V was cut by 5 bases and J by 4 bases, with 9 bases left in between. CDR3 sequence reads: CASSRRENQPQHF. The CDR3 DNA is TGTGCCAGCAGTCGAAGGGAAAATCAGCCCCAGCATTTT.

In this sample, this clonotype turned up many times. The chain uses TRBV11-2 and TRBJ2-5; D uncertain. The ends were cut back, 1 base at V and 4 bases at J, with 7 bases in the middle. CDR3 length equals 13 residues. Germline loops: CDR1 SGHAT, CDR2 FQNNGV. CDR3 in DNA: TGTGCCAGCAGCTTAGCCGGGTTAGAGACCCAGTACTTC. It yields the protein CASSLAGLETQYF.

Notes on this clonotype: Relative to the germline gene, one junction end is altered; a read error may explain this. This chain uses TRBV10-3 with TRBJ2-5, with D maybe TRBD1 (6 bases). Germline V gene lookup returns CDR1 ENHRY and CDR2 SYGVKD. This CDR3 has 12 amino acids. DNA of the CDR3: TGTGCCACCGAGACAGGACAAGAGAGCCAGTACTTC. Encoded protein: CATETGQESQYF.

This clonotype has at least ten counts. In DNA, the CDR3 is TGTGCCACCAGTGTAGTGGCGGGAGTGAACAGTGAGCAGTTCTTC. Protein product: CATSVVAGVNSEQFF. The rearrangement joins TRBV24-1 to TRBJ2-1, with 7 bases lining up with TRBD2. After removal of 5 bases from V and 9 bases from J, the junction contained 12 bases not matched to a gene. The CDR3 has 15 amino acids. The germline V gene has CDR1 KGHDR and CDR2 SFDVKD.

This clonotype was seen a few times. This CDR3 fails to terminate in the conserved phenylalanine or tryptophan, so it likely reflects a read error. The DNA is left out, because the CDR3 cannot be placed on it with certainty; the CDR3 is given as TCRdb lists it. This chain uses TRBV19 with TRBJ1-1; the table's D gene call, TRBD1, was not cross checked with the DNA. The CDR3 is 13 amino acids long, termini counted. CDR1 and CDR2 (germline): LNHDA, SQIVND (reference sequence). CDR3 amino acids: CASSIGQGYTGAL.

The chain recombines TRBV25-1 with TRBJ1-6; 9 positions agree with TRBD1. The germline gives CDR1 MGHDK, CDR2 SYGVNS. This CDR3 contains 17 residues. The V segment lost 6 bases and the J segment 7 bases; nucleotides outside the gene matches: 13. The CDR3 is CASSPPRQGVLNSPLHF. CDR3 DNA: TGTGCCAGCAGCCCGCCCCGACAGGGGGTGCTGAATTCACCCCTCCACTTT.

In this sample, this clonotype turned up a few times. The rearrangement uses TRBV19 and TRBJ2-2, with D uncertain. Trimming cost V 7 bases and J 0 bases, with 9 bases left between them. Germline lookup yields CDR1 LNHDA and CDR2 SQIVND (reference sequence). This CDR3 region has 14 residues. CDR3 protein: CASISTTNTGELFF. The CDR3 nucleotides read TGTGCCAGTATATCAACAACGAACACCGGGGAGCTGTTTTTT.

Comment on this clonotype: This may be a read error, as it is one base from a much larger clone. The rearrangement joins TRBV19 to TRBJ2-7; TRBD2 agrees at 13 bases. V trimming: 5 bases; J trimming: 2 bases; junction bases outside the gene matches: 6. This CDR3 comprises 16 residues. From germline, CDR1 is LNHDA and CDR2 SQIVND (reference sequence). The CDR3 spells CASSVPGTSGTYEQYF. The CDR3 DNA reads TGTGCCAGTAGTGTTCCCGGGACTAGCGGGACCTACGAGCAGTACTTC.

This clonotype was found many times. The chain is built from TRBV15 and TRBJ1-6; 7 bases are shared with TRBD1. Germline V CDR1 and CDR2: LNHNV, YYDKDF (reference sequence). The CDR3 covers 16 residues. The V gene end was trimmed by 1 base and the J gene end by 6 bases; junction bases not matched to a gene: 6. CDR3 amino acids: CATSRGWGQFNSPLHF. CDR3 DNA sequence: TGTGCCACCAGCAGAGGTTGGGGACAGTTTAATTCACCCCTCCACTTT.

The V gene is TRBV6-5, the J gene TRBJ1-2; D call uncertain. The ends were cut back, 2 bases at V and 2 bases at J, with 9 bases in the middle. The CDR3 consists of 14 residues. The germline gives CDR1 MNHEY, CDR2 SVGAGI. This CDR3 reads CASSYLTENYGYTF. DNA of the CDR3: TGTGCCAGCAGTTACCTGACGGAAAACTATGGCTACACCTTC.

The chain has TRBV19 and TRBJ1-2; D possibly corresponds to TRBD1 (5 bases). Germline CDR1 reads LNHDA; CDR2 reads SQIVND (reference sequence). Trimming left V 3 bases short and J 7 bases short, with 12 bases between. The CDR3 spans 13 residues. Here the CDR3 reads CASSIRGASGYTF. For the CDR3, the DNA is TGTGCCAGTAGTATTCGGGGCGCCTCTGGCTACACCTTC. The whole variable domain, remainder taken from reference TRBV19 and TRBJ1-2, is DGGITQSPKYLFRKEGQNVTLSCEQNLNHDAMYWYRQDPGQGLRLIYYSQIVNDFQKGDIAEGYSVSREKKESFPLTVTSAQKNPTAFYLCASSIRGASGYTFGSGTRLTVV.

The chain employs TRBV11-2 and TRBJ2-5, with D possibly TRBD2 on 6 matching bases. The CDR3 runs to 15 residues. V gave up 5 bases and J gave up 2 bases, with 15 bases separating them. In germline, CDR1 is SGHAT, CDR2 FQNNGV. The CDR3 DNA reads TGTGCCAGCAGCCCAAACGCGGGGATTCAAGAGACCCAGTACTTC. Protein: CASSPNAGIQETQYF.

This clonotype was recorded at least ten times. V usage is TRBV7-9 and J usage is TRBJ1-5, with D unresolved. There are 14 residues in the CDR3. Germline V gene data show CDR1 as SEHNR and CDR2 as FQNEAQ (reference sequence). The V gene lost 1 base and the J gene lost 2 bases, with 6 bases spanning the gap. Written as DNA, the CDR3 is TGTGCCAGCAGCTTAGGGTCTGGCAATCAGCCCCAGCATTTT. It codes for CASSLGSGNQPQHF.

CDR3 in DNA: TGTGCCACCCGATCATCGGGGGACTATGGCTACACCTTC. Translating it yields CATRSSGDYGYTF. This chain connects TRBV19 to TRBJ1-2, with D maybe TRBD1 (5 bases). The CDR3 has 13 amino acids. V dropped 10 bases and J dropped 3 bases, with 15 bases sitting between them. CDR1 and CDR2 from the germline V gene are LNHDA and SQIVND (reference sequence).

Ten or more counts support this clonotype. The genes are TRBV5-1 and TRBJ1-5; D gene ambiguous. The germline CDR1 and CDR2 sequences are SGHRS and YFSETQ. Trimming left V 0 bases short and J 4 bases short, with 8 bases between. This CDR3 contains 14 residues. DNA for the CDR3: TGCGCCAGCAGCTTGGGTGACGGTAATCAGCCCCAGCATTTT. Translated, it gives CASSLGDGNQPQHF.

The table lists this clonotype with many counts. The chain has TRBV20-1 and TRBJ2-7, with D possibly TRBD1 on 5 matching bases. This CDR3 has 14 amino acids. CDR1 and CDR2 from the germline V gene are DFQATT and SNEGSKA (reference sequence). V gave up 1 base and J gave up 2 bases, with 12 bases separating them. The CDR3 loop is CSARVTAQAYEQYF. The DNA for the CDR3 is TGCAGTGCTAGAGTGACAGCCCAGGCCTACGAGCAGTACTTC.

Here the CDR3 DNA reads TGCAGTCCCAGAGGACGGCGGGCAACCACAACCTCAACCTACGAGCAGTACTTC. Translation gives CSPRGRRATTTSTYEQYF. The rearrangement uses TRBV20-1 and TRBJ2-7; the D gene is possibly TRBD2 (5 bases). The ends were cut back, 8 bases at V and 2 bases at J, with 31 bases in the middle. The germline V gene encodes CDR1 DFQATT and CDR2 SNEGSKA (reference sequence). The CDR3 contains 18 residues.

The chain carries TRBV2 and TRBJ2-1, with 7 bases matching TRBD2. The DNA end favors TRBJ2-7, so the J call may be wrong. Germline values: CDR1 SNHLY, CDR2 FYNNEI. CDR3 length: 14 amino acids. CDR3 amino acids: CASSTGRPYNEQYF. The CDR3 DNA is TGTGCCAGCAGTACCGGGAGGCCCTACAATGAGCAGTACTTC.

This clonotype was observed a handful of times. The CDR3 DNA follows: TGCAGTGGGCTGGCGACCTCTGGTAATGAAAAACTGTTTTTT. Its translation: CSGLATSGNEKLFF. The V and J genes are TRBV20-1 and TRBJ1-4, with D uncertain. CDR1 DFQATT and CDR2 SNEGSKA come from the germline V gene (reference sequence). Trimming cost V 7 bases and J 4 bases, with 16 bases left between them. The CDR3 totals 14 residues.

The chain carries TRBV7-9 and TRBJ1-1; no firm D call. CDR3 length: 15 amino acids. Germline V gene sequence: CDR1 SEHNR, CDR2 FQNEAQ (reference sequence). V gave up 2 bases and J gave up 4 bases, with 14 bases separating them. The CDR3 is CASSLNGIMSTEAFF. For the CDR3, the DNA is TGTGCCAGCAGCTTAAACGGGATCATGAGCACTGAAGCTTTCTTT. Based on the CDR3 plus reference TRBV7-9 and TRBJ1-1, the full variable domain is DTGVSQNPRHKITKRGQNVTFRCDPISEHNRLYWYRQTLGQGPEFLTYFQNEAQLEKSRLLSDRFSAERPKGSFSTLEIQRTEQGDSAMYLCASSLNGIMSTEAFFGQGTRLTVV.

This clonotype was counted once. The chain combines TRBV7-2 with TRBJ2-7; the match to TRBD2 covers 7 bases. J gave up 5 bases and V 5 bases, and 12 bases lay outside the gene matches. Per the germline V gene, CDR1 is SGHTA and CDR2 is FQGNSA. The CDR3 extends over 15 amino acids. In DNA, the CDR3 is TGTGCCAGCAGCCCCCGGGGGAGGGATTTCCACGAGCAGTACTTC. Its protein is CASSPRGRDFHEQYF. Full variable domain (missing parts from reference TRBV7-2 and TRBJ2-7): GAGVSQSPSNKVTEKGKDVELRCDPISGHTALYWYRQSLGQGLEFLIYFQGNSAPDKSGLPSDRFSAERTGGSVSTLTIQRTQQEDSAVYLCASSPRGRDFHEQYFGPGTRLTVT.

This chain joins TRBV2 and TRBJ1-5; 8 bases are a match to TRBD1. Unmatched junction bases numbered 3, after V lost 6 bases and J lost 2 bases. CDR1 SNHLY and CDR2 FYNNEI come from the germline V gene. The CDR3 consists of 14 residues. The CDR3 nucleotides are TGTGCCAGCAGAGACAGGGGTCGCAATCAGCCCCAGCATTTT. Amino acids: CASRDRGRNQPQHF.

This clonotype was observed a few times. The J gene is TRBJ2-1, the V gene TRBV3-1; no clear D gene. The germline gives CDR1 LGHDT, CDR2 YNNKEL (reference sequence). The CDR3 extends over 13 amino acids. The V end was cut by 3 bases, the J end by 10 bases, with 13 bases between. The CDR3: CASSHDRMGEQFF. The CDR3 DNA is TGTGCCAGCAGCCACGATCGTATGGGGGAGCAGTTCTTC.

The DNA for the CDR3 is TGCAGCGTTGAAGGCTCTGGGACAGGGTCCTACGAGCAGTACTTC. It encodes CSVEGSGTGSYEQYF. The genes are TRBV29-1 and TRBJ2-7, with 9 bases aligning to TRBD1. CDR1 SQVTM and CDR2 ANQGSEA come from the germline V gene. J gave up 1 base and V 1 base, and 5 bases lay outside the gene matches. The CDR3 runs to 15 residues.

This clonotype appeared a few times. This rearrangement joins TRBV6-1 to TRBJ2-5; TRBD1 matches at 9 bases. Germline values: CDR1 MNHNS, CDR2 SASEGT. V was clipped by 5 bases and J by 2 bases; unmatched bases: 12. This CDR3 is built from 17 residues. The DNA for the CDR3 is TGTGCCAGCAGTTCCCGACAGGGGGTGACGCTTCAAGAGACCCAGTACTTC. Translated: CASSSRQGVTLQETQYF.